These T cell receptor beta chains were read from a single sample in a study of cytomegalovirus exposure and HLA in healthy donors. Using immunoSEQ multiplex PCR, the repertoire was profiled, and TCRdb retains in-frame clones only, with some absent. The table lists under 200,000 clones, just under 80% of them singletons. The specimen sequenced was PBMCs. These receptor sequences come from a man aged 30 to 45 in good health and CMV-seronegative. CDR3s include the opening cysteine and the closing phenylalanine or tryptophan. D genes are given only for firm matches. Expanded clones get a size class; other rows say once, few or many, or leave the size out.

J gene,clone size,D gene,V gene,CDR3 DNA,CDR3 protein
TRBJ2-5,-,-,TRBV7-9,TGTGCCAGCAGCCCTCGGGAGACCCAGTACTTC,CASSPRETQYF
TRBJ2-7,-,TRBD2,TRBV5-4,TGTGCCAGCAGCCCGGGAGGCGGGTTGTCTTACGAGCAGTACTTC,CASSPGGGLSYEQYF
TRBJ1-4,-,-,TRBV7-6,TGTGCCAGCAGCCTCCCCGGGGGGGAGAGTGGTGAAAAACTGTTTTTT,CASSLPGGESGEKLFF
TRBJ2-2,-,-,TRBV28,TGTGCCAGTAACAGTTTTACCGGGGAGCTGTTTTTT,CASNSFTGELFF
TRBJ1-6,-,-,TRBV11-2,TGTGCCAGCAGCTTATACGGGATTTCACCCCTCCACTTT,CASSLYGISPLHF
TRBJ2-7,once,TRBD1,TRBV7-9,TGTTCCAGCACCTCTGGACAGGGCCAGCAGTACTTC,CSSTSGQGQQYF
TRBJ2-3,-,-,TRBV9,TGTGCCAGCAGCGGGGAGATACCGGATACGCAGTATTTT,CASSGEIPDTQYF
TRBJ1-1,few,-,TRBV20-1,TGCAGTGCTACCCTTGGCAGTTACGCTTTCTTT,CSATLGSYAFF
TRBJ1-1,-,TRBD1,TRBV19,TGTGCCAGTAGTCTGGGGGACAGCCCCGTCGTGGCTTTCTTT,CASSLGDSPVVAFF
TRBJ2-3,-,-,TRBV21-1,TGTGCCAGCAGCAAAGCTGACAAGTCTAGCACAGATACGCAGTATTTT,CASSKADKSSTDTQYF